The entry that follows covers one T cell receptor (beta chain) sequence. The antigen is unknown. The data were taken from a study of radiotherapy plus CTLA-4 blockade in lung cancer. Overall study: Objective responses occurred in around 18% of patients; about 34% had disease control.

CDR3 length equals 16 residues. V was pared by 4 bases and J by 5 bases, with 6 bases of the junction left unmatched. Germline V lookup: CDR1 SGHRS, CDR2 YFSETQ. Findings and limits, study-wide: The authors reported that early blood T cell clone dynamics, with interferon-beta, best predicted response.

The data were produced by immunoSEQ multiplex PCR, yet TCRdb's version contains in-frame clones alone and is incomplete. In the table there are some 96,000 clones, 80% to 90% of which are singletons. CTLA-4 blockade using ipilimumab, together with focal radiation, was received by patients with chemo-refractory metastatic non-small-cell lung cancer. The material was peripheral blood, obtained from a patient treated with radiotherapy plus ipilimumab. The gene calls are TRBV5-1 and TRBJ2-2, with 12 positions matching TRBD2. The TCR comes from a human donor with non-small cell lung cancer that progressed on radiotherapy plus ipilimumab. CDR3 protein: CASSILAGGRTGELFF. The CDR3 bases are TGCGCCAGCAGCATCCTAGCGGGAGGGCGAACCGGGGAGCTGTTTTTT.